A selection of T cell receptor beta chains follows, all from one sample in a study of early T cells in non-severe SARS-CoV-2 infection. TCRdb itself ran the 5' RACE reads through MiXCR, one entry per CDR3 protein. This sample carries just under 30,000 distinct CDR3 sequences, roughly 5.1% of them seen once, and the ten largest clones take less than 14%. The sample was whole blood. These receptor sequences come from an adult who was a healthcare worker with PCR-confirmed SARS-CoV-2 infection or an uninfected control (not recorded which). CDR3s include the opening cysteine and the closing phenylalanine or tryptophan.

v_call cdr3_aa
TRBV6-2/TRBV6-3 CASRASSGSSYEQYF
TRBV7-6 CASSFLVFRGKDTQYF
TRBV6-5 CASSSTGVENIQYF
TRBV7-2 CASRDTGFAYEQYF
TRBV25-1 CASSELDRARTGELFF
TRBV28 CASSPGTWGIQYF
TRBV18 CASSPRGRGLSEQYF
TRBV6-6 CASSPGYSYEQYF
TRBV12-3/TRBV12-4 CASSRRDPNQPQHF
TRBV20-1 CSAPGQGHYGYTF
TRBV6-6 CASSTEPFTNYGYTF
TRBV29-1 CTTGLPNYGYTF
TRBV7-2 CASSLRPVAGGGYNEQFF
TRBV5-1 CASSRPGDTQYF
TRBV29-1 CSVEVGSHTQYF
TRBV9 CASSARQGGTEAFF
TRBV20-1 CSARVGGASLYQETQYF
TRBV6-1 CASSVLSGIFYEQYF
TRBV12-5 CASALADNEQFF
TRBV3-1 CASSQDMGVEQYF
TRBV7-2 CASSQQGTGANVLTF
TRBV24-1 CATSDEQGARLTGELFF
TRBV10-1 CASSESLRDLKAF
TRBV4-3 CASSQVRGNTEAFF
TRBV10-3 CAINRDPTNEQFF
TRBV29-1 CSVADSFQGTGELFF
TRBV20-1 CSARIGQQKLFF
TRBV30 CAWSPPRAGADTQYF
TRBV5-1 CASSLGQGAPYEQYF
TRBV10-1 CASSDRGQEQYF
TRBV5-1 CASSFRPPGKETQYF
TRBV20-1 CSARDVQTGELFF
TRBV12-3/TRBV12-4 CASSLEYEQYF
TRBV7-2 CASSLDSASYNEQFF